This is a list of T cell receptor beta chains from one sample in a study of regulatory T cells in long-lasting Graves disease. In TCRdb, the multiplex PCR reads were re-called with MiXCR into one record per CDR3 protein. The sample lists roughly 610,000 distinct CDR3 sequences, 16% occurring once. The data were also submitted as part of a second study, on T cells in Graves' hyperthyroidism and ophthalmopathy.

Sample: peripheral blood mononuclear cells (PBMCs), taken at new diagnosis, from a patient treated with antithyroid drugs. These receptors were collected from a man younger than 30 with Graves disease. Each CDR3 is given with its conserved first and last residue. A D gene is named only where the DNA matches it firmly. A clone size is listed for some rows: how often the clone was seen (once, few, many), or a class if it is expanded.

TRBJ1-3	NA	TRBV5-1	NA	TGCGCCAGCAGTACGCGGGCCGGAAACACCATATATTTT	CASSTRAGNTIYF
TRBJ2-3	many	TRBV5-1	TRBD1	TGCGCCAGCAGCTTGGGACAGGGGGTCTCCACAGATACGCAGTATTTT	CASSLGQGVSTDTQYF
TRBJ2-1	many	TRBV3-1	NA	TGTGCCAGCAGCCTTTCGGAGGGAAATGAGCAGTTCTTC	CASSLSEGNEQFF
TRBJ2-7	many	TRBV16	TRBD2	TGTGCCAGCAGCCCCCCGGGGGTAGCGGGCCACGAGCAGTACTTC	CASSPPGVAGHEQYF
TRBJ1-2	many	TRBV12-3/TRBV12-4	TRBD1	TGTGCCAGCGAAACCCTGGGACAGGGGACATATGGCTACACCTTC	CASETLGQGTYGYTF
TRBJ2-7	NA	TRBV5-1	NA	TGCGCCAGCAGCTTGGAGGGACGAGCCTACGAGCAGTACTTC	CASSLEGRAYEQYF
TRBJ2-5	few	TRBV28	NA	TGTGCCAGCAGTTTAGGTCCTAGCCAAGAGACCCAGTACTTC	CASSLGPSQETQYF
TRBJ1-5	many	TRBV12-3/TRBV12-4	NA	TGTGCCAGCAGAGCCCGGGACGGGGGAGGCCAGCCCCAGCATTTT	CASRARDGGGQPQHF
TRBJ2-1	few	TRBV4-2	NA	TGTGCCAGCAGCCAAGATAGCGGTCCGCTTGAGCAGTTCTTC	CASSQDSGPLEQFF
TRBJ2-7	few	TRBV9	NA	TGTGCCAGCAGCGTAGGGATATCGAACGAGCAGTACTTC	CASSVGISNEQYF
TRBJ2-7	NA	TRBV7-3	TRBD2	TGTGCCAGCAGCTTAATCCCCGCTAGCGGTACCTACGAGCAGTACTTC	CASSLIPASGTYEQYF
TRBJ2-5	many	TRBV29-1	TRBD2	TGCAGCGTAATCGGACTAGCGGGGAGAGAGACCCAGTACTTC	CSVIGLAGRETQYF
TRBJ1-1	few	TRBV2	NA	TGTGCCAGCAGGGACAGACTCACGAACACTGAAGCTTTCTTT	CASRDRLTNTEAFF
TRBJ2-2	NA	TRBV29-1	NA	TGCAGCGTTGAAGTCCGATTGAACACCGGGGAGCTGTTTTTT	CSVEVRLNTGELFF
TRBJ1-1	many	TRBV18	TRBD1	TGTGCCAGCTCCGAAGGGGGCCTCACTGAAGCTTTCTTT	CASSEGGLTEAFF
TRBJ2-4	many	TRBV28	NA	TGTGCCAGCAGGCAGGGGAGCAAAAACATTCAGTACTTC	CASRQGSKNIQYF
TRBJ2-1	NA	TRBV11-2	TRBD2	TGTGCCAGCAGCGGAGGACTAGCGGGTGAGCTTTCCTACAATGAGCAGTTCTTC	CASSGGLAGELSYNEQFF
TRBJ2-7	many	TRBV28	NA	TGTGCCAGCAGCCCCAGGGCGGGTAGCGCGACCTACGAGCAGTACTTC	CASSPRAGSATYEQYF
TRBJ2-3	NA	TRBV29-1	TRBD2	TGCAGCGGTCGGGACCTAGCGGTAGATACGCAGTATTTT	CSGRDLAVDTQYF
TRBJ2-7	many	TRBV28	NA	TGTGCCAGCAGTACGTCTCGAAGCTCCTACGAGCAGTACTTC	CASSTSRSSYEQYF
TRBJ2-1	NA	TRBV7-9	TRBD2	TGTGCCAGCAGCAGGGGACTAGCGGAACTCTACAATGAGCAGTTCTTC	CASSRGLAELYNEQFF
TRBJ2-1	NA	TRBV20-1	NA	TGCAGCCTCGACCTTCACAATGAGCAGTTCTTC	CSLDLHNEQFF
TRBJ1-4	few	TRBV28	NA	TGTGCCAGCAGTTCCTCGGGGGGCCGATCAACTAATGAAAAACTGTTTTTT	CASSSSGGRSTNEKLFF
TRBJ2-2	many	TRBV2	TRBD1	TGTGCCAGCAGGCCACAGGGGTTCACCGGGGAGCTGTTTTTT	CASRPQGFTGELFF
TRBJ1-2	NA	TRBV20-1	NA	TGCAGTGCTAGAGATTCCAGGGACTATGGCTACACCTTC	CSARDSRDYGYTF
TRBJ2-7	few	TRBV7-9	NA	TGTGCCAGCAGCTCGCAACTAGGACTCGACGAGCAGTACTTC	CASSSQLGLDEQYF
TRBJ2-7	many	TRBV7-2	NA	TGTGCCAGCAGCTCGGGCCCCGTGAGGGAGCAGTACTTC	CASSSGPVREQYF
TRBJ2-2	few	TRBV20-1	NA	TGCAGTTTGGGGCCGCCGGGGGCCGGGGAGCTGTTTTTT	CSLGPPGAGELFF
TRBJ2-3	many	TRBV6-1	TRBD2	TGTGCCAGCATCAGGACTAGCGGGAGCGCAGATACGCAGTATTTT	CASIRTSGSADTQYF
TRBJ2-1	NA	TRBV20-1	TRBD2	TGCAGTGCTAGAGAGGACCAGCGGGAGTTTTATGAGCAGTTCTTC	CSAREDQREFYEQFF